A selection of T cell receptor beta chains follows, all from one sample in a study of T-cell memory formation after mild COVID-19. TCRdb re-called the 5' RACE reads with MiXCR, one entry per CDR3 protein. The repertoire holds hundreds of thousands of distinct CDR3 sequences, with roughly a fifth as singletons. Sequencing was carried out using PBMCs or a T cell subset sorted from them (not recorded which). These receptors were taken from an adult woman who had mild COVID-19 (a few samples of this study predate the infection). Cell type and time point are not known. Each CDR3 is given with its conserved first and last residue. D genes are given only for firm matches. Some rows mark clone size as missing; the rest say once, few, many or name a class of expanded clone.

clone size: NA
J gene: TRBJ2-7
D gene: TRBD1
V gene: TRBV7-2
CDR3 protein: CASTPGTGRYEQYF
CDR3 DNA: TGTGCCAGCACCCCCGGGACAGGGAGGTACGAGCAGTACTTC

clone size: few
J gene: TRBJ1-3
D gene: TRBD1
V gene: TRBV20-1
CDR3 protein: CSAPLGGQGAGNTIYF
CDR3 DNA: TGCAGTGCTCCCTTAGGGGGACAGGGGGCTGGAAACACCATATATTTT

clone size: NA
J gene: TRBJ2-3
D gene: NA
V gene: TRBV21-1
CDR3 protein: CASSKALFPGGSGRRLTSTDTQYF
CDR3 DNA: TGTGCCAGCAGCAAAGCGCTTTTTCCAGGCGGTAGCGGGAGAAGGTTGACTAGCACAGATACGCAGTATTTT

clone size: NA
J gene: TRBJ2-7
D gene: NA
V gene: TRBV30
CDR3 protein: CAWSPPETGNYEQYF
CDR3 DNA: TGTGCCTGGAGTCCCCCAGAGACAGGTAACTACGAGCAGTACTTC

clone size: NA
J gene: TRBJ1-2
D gene: TRBD1
V gene: TRBV29-1
CDR3 protein: CSVYQGARPGRHYGYTF
CDR3 DNA: TGCAGCGTATACCAGGGGGCACGACCAGGGCGTCACTATGGCTACACCTTC

clone size: NA
J gene: TRBJ2-5
D gene: NA
V gene: TRBV5-1
CDR3 protein: CASSGLEDHRKETQYF
CDR3 DNA: TGCGCCAGCAGCGGCCTGGAAGACCACCGTAAAGAGACCCAGTACTTC

clone size: few
J gene: TRBJ1-1
D gene: TRBD1
V gene: TRBV7-6
CDR3 protein: CASSLEPGQVLAFF
CDR3 DNA: TGTGCCAGCAGCTTAGAGCCGGGACAGGTTTTAGCTTTCTTT

clone size: NA
J gene: TRBJ1-1
D gene: NA
V gene: TRBV29-1
CDR3 protein: CSALGKGGNTEAFF
CDR3 DNA: TGCAGCGCCCTCGGGAAGGGGGGGAACACTGAAGCTTTCTTT

clone size: few
J gene: TRBJ2-5
D gene: TRBD1
V gene: TRBV15
CDR3 protein: CATSRGDRVSETQYF
CDR3 DNA: TGTGCCACCAGCAGAGGGGACAGGGTTTCAGAGACCCAGTACTTC

clone size: NA
J gene: TRBJ2-7
D gene: NA
V gene: TRBV7-9
CDR3 protein: CASSLALGTPSYEQYF
CDR3 DNA: TGTGCCAGCAGCTTAGCGTTGGGGACACCCTCCTACGAGCAGTACTTC

clone size: few
J gene: TRBJ1-5
D gene: TRBD1
V gene: TRBV19
CDR3 protein: CASSIDSTGQSQGVVSNQPQHF
CDR3 DNA: TGTGCCAGTAGTATAGATTCCACGGGTCAGTCACAGGGGGTGGTCAGCAATCAGCCCCAGCATTTT

clone size: NA
J gene: TRBJ2-5
D gene: NA
V gene: TRBV29-1
CDR3 protein: CSVTGTLKETQYF
CDR3 DNA: TGCAGCGTTACCGGGACATTGAAAGAGACCCAGTACTTC

clone size: NA
J gene: TRBJ2-2
D gene: TRBD2
V gene: TRBV6-5
CDR3 protein: CASSRRGQAAGGTTGGELFF
CDR3 DNA: TGTGCCAGCAGCCGACGCGGACAGGCGGCGGGAGGGACGACAGGCGGGGAGCTGTTTTTT

clone size: few
J gene: TRBJ2-7
D gene: TRBD1
V gene: TRBV5-4
CDR3 protein: CASRRTGQYEQYF
CDR3 DNA: TGTGCCAGCAGACGGACAGGGCAGTACGAGCAGTACTTC

clone size: many
J gene: TRBJ2-6
D gene: NA
V gene: TRBV4-2
CDR3 protein: CASSTRISGANVLTF
CDR3 DNA: TGTGCCAGCAGCACCAGGATATCTGGGGCCAACGTCCTGACTTTC

clone size: few
J gene: TRBJ1-5
D gene: TRBD1
V gene: TRBV12-3/TRBV12-4
CDR3 protein: CASSLDQGADLGQPQHF
CDR3 DNA: TGTGCCAGCAGTTTGGATCAGGGGGCGGATTTGGGTCAGCCCCAGCATTTT

clone size: few
J gene: TRBJ1-4
D gene: TRBD1
V gene: TRBV5-6
CDR3 protein: CASSTGGHEKLFF
CDR3 DNA: TGTGCCAGCAGTACAGGGGGCCACGAAAAACTGTTTTTT

clone size: NA
J gene: TRBJ2-3
D gene: NA
V gene: TRBV7-6
CDR3 protein: CASSPPETDTQYF
CDR3 DNA: TGTGCCAGCAGCCCCCCCGAGACGGATACGCAGTATTTT

clone size: NA
J gene: TRBJ2-1
D gene: TRBD2
V gene: TRBV10-3
CDR3 protein: CAISAAPSGVGNEQFF
CDR3 DNA: TGTGCCATCAGTGCAGCCCCTAGCGGGGTCGGAAATGAGCAGTTCTTC

clone size: NA
J gene: TRBJ1-1
D gene: TRBD1
V gene: TRBV29-1
CDR3 protein: CSAGQGGTEAFF
CDR3 DNA: TGCAGCGCCGGACAGGGAGGGACTGAAGCTTTCTTT

clone size: few
J gene: TRBJ2-5
D gene: TRBD2
V gene: TRBV7-9
CDR3 protein: CASSPRTSGNQETQYF
CDR3 DNA: TGTGCCAGCAGCCCCCGGACTAGCGGGAACCAAGAGACCCAGTACTTC

clone size: NA
J gene: TRBJ2-1
D gene: NA
V gene: TRBV20-1
CDR3 protein: CSAREGGAIYNEQFF
CDR3 DNA: TGCAGTGCTAGGGAGGGGGGGGCCATCTACAATGAGCAGTTCTTC

clone size: NA
J gene: TRBJ2-1
D gene: TRBD1
V gene: TRBV24-1
CDR3 protein: CATSDNPYGQGVTYNEQFF
CDR3 DNA: TGTGCCACCAGTGATAACCCCTACGGACAGGGTGTTACCTACAATGAGCAGTTCTTC

clone size: few
J gene: TRBJ1-1
D gene: NA
V gene: TRBV7-2
CDR3 protein: CASSLYIGKNTEAFF
CDR3 DNA: TGTGCCAGCAGCTTGTATATTGGGAAAAACACTGAAGCTTTCTTT

clone size: few
J gene: TRBJ2-7
D gene: NA
V gene: TRBV15
CDR3 protein: CATSTGTEPYEQYF
CDR3 DNA: TGTGCCACCAGCACCGGGACGGAACCTTACGAGCAGTACTTC

clone size: few
J gene: TRBJ2-5
D gene: NA
V gene: TRBV7-8
CDR3 protein: CASSPWGVGAKKETQYF
CDR3 DNA: TGTGCCAGCAGCCCGTGGGGGGTGGGGGCAAAGAAAGAGACCCAGTACTTC

clone size: few
J gene: TRBJ2-7
D gene: NA
V gene: TRBV9
CDR3 protein: CASSVGQASSYEQYF
CDR3 DNA: TGTGCCAGCAGCGTAGGGCAGGCAAGCTCCTACGAGCAGTACTTC

clone size: NA
J gene: TRBJ2-3
D gene: NA
V gene: TRBV7-2
CDR3 protein: CASSFPLLADTQYF
CDR3 DNA: TGTGCCAGCAGCTTCCCTTTACTTGCCGATACGCAGTATTTT

clone size: few
J gene: TRBJ2-3
D gene: NA
V gene: TRBV29-1
CDR3 protein: CSVVDPRVGDTQYF
CDR3 DNA: TGCAGCGTCGTGGATCCCAGGGTTGGGGATACGCAGTATTTT

clone size: NA
J gene: TRBJ2-7
D gene: TRBD1
V gene: TRBV7-9
CDR3 protein: CASSPGTGGIAEQYF
CDR3 DNA: TGTGCCAGCAGCCCTGGGACAGGGGGGATCGCCGAGCAGTACTTC

clone size: NA
J gene: TRBJ1-5
D gene: NA
V gene: TRBV12-3/TRBV12-4
CDR3 protein: CASSRALPVVQHF
CDR3 DNA: TGTGCCAGCAGTAGAGCCCTCCCGGTAGTCCAGCATTTT

clone size: few
J gene: TRBJ2-3
D gene: TRBD1
V gene: TRBV7-9
CDR3 protein: CASSPGARGHTDTQYF
CDR3 DNA: TGTGCCAGCAGCCCAGGGGCGAGGGGGCATACAGATACGCAGTATTTT

clone size: many
J gene: TRBJ1-5
D gene: NA
V gene: TRBV27
CDR3 protein: CASSSLSAGSMNQPQHF
CDR3 DNA: TGTGCCAGCAGTTCCCTCTCGGCAGGATCTATGAATCAGCCCCAGCATTTT

clone size: NA
J gene: TRBJ1-1
D gene: NA
V gene: TRBV12-3/TRBV12-4
CDR3 protein: CASSSADRMNTEAFF
CDR3 DNA: TGTGCCAGCAGTTCTGCGGACAGAATGAACACTGAAGCTTTCTTT

clone size: few
J gene: TRBJ2-7
D gene: TRBD2
V gene: TRBV11-2
CDR3 protein: CASSSWTSGGIEQYF
CDR3 DNA: TGTGCCAGCAGCTCCTGGACTAGCGGCGGAATCGAGCAGTACTTC

clone size: few
J gene: TRBJ2-7
D gene: NA
V gene: TRBV6-6
CDR3 protein: CASSQRSLISYEQYF
CDR3 DNA: TGTGCCAGCAGTCAGAGGAGCCTCATCTCCTACGAGCAGTACTTC

clone size: few
J gene: TRBJ2-7
D gene: TRBD2
V gene: TRBV11-2
CDR3 protein: CASSLAGGAGAAYEQYF
CDR3 DNA: TGTGCCAGCAGCTTAGCCGGGGGAGCGGGGGCCGCCTACGAGCAGTACTTC

clone size: NA
J gene: TRBJ2-1
D gene: NA
V gene: TRBV12-3/TRBV12-4
CDR3 protein: CASVGQSSYNEQFF
CDR3 DNA: TGTGCCAGCGTCGGACAGAGCTCCTACAATGAGCAGTTCTTC

clone size: NA
J gene: TRBJ1-6
D gene: NA
V gene: TRBV4-1
CDR3 protein: CASSPRVGSSYNSPLHF
CDR3 DNA: TGCGCCAGCAGCCCAAGAGTCGGGAGCTCCTATAATTCACCCCTCCACTTT

clone size: many
J gene: TRBJ2-2
D gene: TRBD1
V gene: TRBV9
CDR3 protein: CASSLGTGTGELFF
CDR3 DNA: TGTGCCAGCAGCCTGGGGACAGGGACCGGGGAGCTGTTTTTT

clone size: NA
J gene: TRBJ2-1
D gene: TRBD2
V gene: TRBV7-2
CDR3 protein: CASSRDLGGAYNEQFF
CDR3 DNA: TGTGCCAGCAGCCGAGATTTGGGGGGGGCCTACAATGAGCAGTTCTTC

clone size: many
J gene: TRBJ1-2
D gene: TRBD1
V gene: TRBV27
CDR3 protein: CASSPRTGTVGTF
CDR3 DNA: TGTGCCAGCAGTCCCAGGACAGGGACCGTAGGCACCTTC

clone size: few
J gene: TRBJ1-2
D gene: TRBD1
V gene: TRBV20-1
CDR3 protein: CSAMGSDRGKGYTF
CDR3 DNA: TGCAGTGCTATGGGCTCCGACAGGGGGAAGGGCTACACCTTC

clone size: few
J gene: TRBJ1-2
D gene: TRBD1
V gene: TRBV11-2
CDR3 protein: CASSLDYTPTGYYGYTF
CDR3 DNA: TGTGCCAGCAGCTTAGATTATACCCCGACAGGGTATTATGGCTACACCTTC

clone size: NA
J gene: TRBJ2-5
D gene: TRBD2
V gene: TRBV24-1
CDR3 protein: CATSRAGGAETQYF
CDR3 DNA: TGTGCCACCAGTAGAGCGGGAGGGGCAGAGACCCAGTACTTC

clone size: NA
J gene: TRBJ2-3
D gene: NA
V gene: TRBV7-3
CDR3 protein: CASSLNGGSDTQYF
CDR3 DNA: TGTGCCAGCAGCCTCAACGGGGGTTCAGATACGCAGTATTTT

clone size: NA
J gene: TRBJ1-6
D gene: NA
V gene: TRBV27
CDR3 protein: CASSLGSTGNSPLHF
CDR3 DNA: TGTGCCAGCAGTTTGGGCTCTACGGGAAATTCACCCCTCCACTTT

clone size: NA
J gene: TRBJ1-3
D gene: NA
V gene: TRBV4-2
CDR3 protein: CASSQERDSSGNTIYF
CDR3 DNA: TGTGCCAGCAGCCAAGAGCGTGATAGCTCTGGAAACACCATATATTTT

clone size: few
J gene: TRBJ2-3
D gene: TRBD2
V gene: TRBV5-6
CDR3 protein: CASSLGLVRTDTQYF
CDR3 DNA: TGTGCCAGCAGCCTTGGACTAGTGAGGACAGATACGCAGTATTTT

clone size: many
J gene: TRBJ2-1
D gene: NA
V gene: TRBV6-2/TRBV6-3
CDR3 protein: CASSYGRSGVADNNEQFF
CDR3 DNA: TGTGCCAGCAGTTACGGCAGGTCCGGGGTAGCGGATAACAATGAGCAGTTCTTC

clone size: once
J gene: TRBJ2-7
D gene: TRBD2
V gene: TRBV14
CDR3 protein: CASSQDMASGRPPYEQYF
CDR3 DNA: TGTGCCAGCAGCCAAGATATGGCTAGCGGGAGGCCCCCCTACGAGCAGTACTTC

clone size: few
J gene: TRBJ2-7
D gene: NA
V gene: TRBV9
CDR3 protein: CASSVDMSPLGHEQYF
CDR3 DNA: TGTGCCAGCAGCGTAGACATGTCCCCCTTAGGTCACGAGCAGTACTTC

clone size: few
J gene: TRBJ2-2
D gene: NA
V gene: TRBV7-3
CDR3 protein: CASSPFTTANTGELFF
CDR3 DNA: TGTGCCAGCAGCCCCTTTACGACAGCGAACACCGGGGAGCTGTTTTTT

clone size: few
J gene: TRBJ2-7
D gene: NA
V gene: TRBV20-1
CDR3 protein: CSARGRTRRPEQYF
CDR3 DNA: TGCAGTGCTAGAGGCCGTACAAGGAGACCAGAGCAGTACTTC

clone size: few
J gene: TRBJ2-1
D gene: TRBD1
V gene: TRBV6-5
CDR3 protein: CASSLDRRYEQFF
CDR3 DNA: TGTGCCAGCAGTCTGGACAGGCGTTATGAGCAGTTCTTC

clone size: few
J gene: TRBJ2-1
D gene: TRBD2
V gene: TRBV6-2/TRBV6-3
CDR3 protein: CASSGPLAASYNEQFF
CDR3 DNA: TGTGCCAGCAGTGGCCCACTAGCGGCCTCCTACAATGAGCAGTTCTTC

clone size: NA
J gene: TRBJ1-5
D gene: TRBD1
V gene: TRBV7-8
CDR3 protein: CASSPGDRVRDQPQHF
CDR3 DNA: TGTGCCAGCAGCCCCGGGGACAGGGTACGCGATCAGCCCCAGCATTTT

clone size: few
J gene: TRBJ2-7
D gene: NA
V gene: TRBV24-1
CDR3 protein: CATSRGRGYEQYF
CDR3 DNA: TGTGCCACCAGCCGGGGGAGAGGGTACGAGCAGTACTTC

clone size: NA
J gene: TRBJ2-1
D gene: NA
V gene: TRBV9
CDR3 protein: CASSVTSAYEQFF
CDR3 DNA: TGTGCCAGCAGCGTTACTAGTGCCTATGAGCAGTTCTTC